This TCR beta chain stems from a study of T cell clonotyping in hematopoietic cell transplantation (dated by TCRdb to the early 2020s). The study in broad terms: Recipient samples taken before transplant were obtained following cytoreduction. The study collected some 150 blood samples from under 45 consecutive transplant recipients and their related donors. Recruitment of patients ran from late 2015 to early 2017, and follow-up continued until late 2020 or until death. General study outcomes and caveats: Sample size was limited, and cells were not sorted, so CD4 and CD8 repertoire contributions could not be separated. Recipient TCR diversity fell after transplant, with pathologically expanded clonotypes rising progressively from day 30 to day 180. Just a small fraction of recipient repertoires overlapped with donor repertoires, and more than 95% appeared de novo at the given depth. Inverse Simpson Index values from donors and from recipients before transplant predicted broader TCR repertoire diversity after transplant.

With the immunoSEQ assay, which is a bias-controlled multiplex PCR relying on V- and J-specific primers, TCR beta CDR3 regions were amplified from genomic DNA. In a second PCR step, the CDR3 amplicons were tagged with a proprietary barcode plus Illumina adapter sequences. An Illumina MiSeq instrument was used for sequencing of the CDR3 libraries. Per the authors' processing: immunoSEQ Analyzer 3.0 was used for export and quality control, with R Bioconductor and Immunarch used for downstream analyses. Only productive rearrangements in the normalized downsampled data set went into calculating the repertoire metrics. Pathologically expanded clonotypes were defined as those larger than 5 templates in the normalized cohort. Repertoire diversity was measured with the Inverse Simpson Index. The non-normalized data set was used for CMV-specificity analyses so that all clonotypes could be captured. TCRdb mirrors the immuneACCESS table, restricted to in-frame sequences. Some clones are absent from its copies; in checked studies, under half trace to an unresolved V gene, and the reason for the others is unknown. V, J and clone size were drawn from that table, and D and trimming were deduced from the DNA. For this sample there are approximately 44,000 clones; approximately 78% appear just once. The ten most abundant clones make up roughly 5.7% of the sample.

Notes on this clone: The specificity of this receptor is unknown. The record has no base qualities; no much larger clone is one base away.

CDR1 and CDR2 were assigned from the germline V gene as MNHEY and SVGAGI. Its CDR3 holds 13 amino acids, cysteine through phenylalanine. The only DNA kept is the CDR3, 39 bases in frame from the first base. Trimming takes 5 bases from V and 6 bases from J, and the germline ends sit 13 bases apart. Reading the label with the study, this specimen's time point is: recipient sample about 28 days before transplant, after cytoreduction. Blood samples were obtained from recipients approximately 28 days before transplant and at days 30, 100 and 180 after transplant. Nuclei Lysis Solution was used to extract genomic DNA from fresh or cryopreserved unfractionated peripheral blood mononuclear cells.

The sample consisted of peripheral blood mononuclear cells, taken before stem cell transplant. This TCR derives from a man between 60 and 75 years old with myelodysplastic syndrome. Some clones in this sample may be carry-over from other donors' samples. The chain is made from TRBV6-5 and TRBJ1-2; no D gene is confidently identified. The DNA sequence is TGTGCCAGCAGTCGAGATGGGGTAAATGGCTACACCTTC. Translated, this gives CASSRDGVNGYTF.